Here is one TCR beta chain with its context. Markers CD45RO/CCR7/CD25/CD127/CD95/CD27 served to sort CD4+ naive, central memory, regulatory and stem cell-like memory cells. This specimen belongs to a study of beta chain features in type 1 diabetes. At the level of the study: In age, gender and cell yields, patients were similar to healthy donors.

V was pared by 1 base and J by 6 bases, with 19 bases between. Looked up from germline, CDR1 is MGHRA and CDR2 is YSYEKL. CDR3 length: 17 amino acids. The entirety of the isolated RNA underwent reverse transcription, so expressed TCRB transcripts were sequenced. Here immunoSEQ multiplex PCR was the method, and the copy in TCRdb shows in-frame clones only, minus some. The sample consists of some 160,000 clones, roughly 9% of them appearing once. The specimen sequenced was central memory CD4+ T cells from blood. The TCR originated in a woman younger than 30 in good health. This chain connects TRBV4-1 to TRBJ1-5, with D hard to call. The CDR3 DNA sequence: TGCGCCAGCAGCCAAGTTCTTCAAGCGGGAGTAGGTCAGCCCCAGCATTTT. This gives the protein CASSQVLQAGVGQPQHF.